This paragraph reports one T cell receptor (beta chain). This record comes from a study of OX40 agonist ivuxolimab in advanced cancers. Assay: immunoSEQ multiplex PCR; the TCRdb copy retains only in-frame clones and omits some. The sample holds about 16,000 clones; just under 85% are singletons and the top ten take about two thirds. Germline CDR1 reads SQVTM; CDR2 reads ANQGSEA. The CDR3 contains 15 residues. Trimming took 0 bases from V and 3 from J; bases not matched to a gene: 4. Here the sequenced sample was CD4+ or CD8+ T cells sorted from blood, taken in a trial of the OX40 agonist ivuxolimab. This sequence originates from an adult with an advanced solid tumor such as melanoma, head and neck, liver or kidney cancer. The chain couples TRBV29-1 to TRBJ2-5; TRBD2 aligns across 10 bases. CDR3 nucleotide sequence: TGCAGCGTTGAAGAAACTAGCGGGGTAGAAGAGACCCAGTACTTC. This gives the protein CSVEETSGVEETQYF. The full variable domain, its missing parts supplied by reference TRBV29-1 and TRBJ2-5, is SAVISQKPSRDICQRGTSLTIQCQVDSQVTMMFWYRQQPGQSLTLIATANQGSEATYESGFVIDKFPISRPNLTFSTLTVSNMSPEDSSIYLCSVEETSGVEETQYFGPGTRLLVL.